This T cell receptor (beta chain) derives from a study of T cell repertoires in cytomegalovirus infection. Looking at the study overall: The public TCR beta signatures pointed to both CMV infection and matching HLA type. Whole-study findings and limits: Cumulative frequency (of public TCR beta family members) identified carriers of CMV plus the relevant HLA.

TCRdb independently ran MiXCR on the reads; one entry per CDR3 protein. The top ten clones hold approximately 35% of a sample with roughly 130,000 distinct CDR3 sequences, under 30% of them seen once. The CDR3 extends over 15 amino acids. V lost 1 base and J 6 bases, leaving 13 bases between the germline ends. CDR1 LNHNV and CDR2 YYDKDF come from the germline V gene (reference sequence). In its sample, this clonotype was seen a few times. The antigen is not known. The TCR sequence derives from a human donor in good health (CMV status not recorded). Some clones in this sample may be carry-over from other donors' samples. The V and J genes are TRBV15 and TRBJ2-1; weak D call: TRBD2 (5 bases). Specimen: PBMCs, sequenced either directly or after in vitro stimulation (not recorded which). DNA for the CDR3: TGTGCCACCAGCAGAGTTGGGCTAGCTCTCAATGAGCAGTTCTTC. It translates to CATSRVGLALNEQFF.